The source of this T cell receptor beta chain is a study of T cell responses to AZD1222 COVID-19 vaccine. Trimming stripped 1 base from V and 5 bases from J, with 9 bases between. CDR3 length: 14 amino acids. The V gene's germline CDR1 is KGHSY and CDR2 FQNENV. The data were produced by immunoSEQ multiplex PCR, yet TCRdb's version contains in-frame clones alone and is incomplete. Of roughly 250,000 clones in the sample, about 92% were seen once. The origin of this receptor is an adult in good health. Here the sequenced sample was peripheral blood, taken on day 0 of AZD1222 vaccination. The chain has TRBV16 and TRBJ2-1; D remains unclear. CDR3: CASSQFVGNNEQFF. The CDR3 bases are TGTGCCAGCAGCCAATTTGTCGGAAACAATGAGCAGTTCTTC.